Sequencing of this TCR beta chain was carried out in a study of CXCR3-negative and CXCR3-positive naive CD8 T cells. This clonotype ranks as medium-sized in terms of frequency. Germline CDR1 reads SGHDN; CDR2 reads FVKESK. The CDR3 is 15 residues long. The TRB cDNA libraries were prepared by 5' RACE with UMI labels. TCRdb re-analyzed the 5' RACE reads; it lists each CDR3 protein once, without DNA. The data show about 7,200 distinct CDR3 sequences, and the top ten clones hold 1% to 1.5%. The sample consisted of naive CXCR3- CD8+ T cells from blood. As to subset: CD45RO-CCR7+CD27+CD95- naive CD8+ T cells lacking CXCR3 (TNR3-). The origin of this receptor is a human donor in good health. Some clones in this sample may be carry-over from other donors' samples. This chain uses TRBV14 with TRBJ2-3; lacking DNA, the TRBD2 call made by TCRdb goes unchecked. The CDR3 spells CASSQLAGEGYTQYF. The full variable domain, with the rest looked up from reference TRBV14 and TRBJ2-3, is EAGVTQFPSHSVIEKGQTVTLRCDPISGHDNLYWYRRVMGKEIKFLLHFVKESKQDESGMPNNRFLAERTGGTYSTLKVQPAELEDSGVYFCASSQLAGEGYTQYFGPGTRLTVL.